This TCR beta chain was captured by sequencing in a study of T cell changes during pregnancy in multiple sclerosis. TCRdb's copy holds only in-frame clones and misses some; the assay was immunoSEQ multiplex PCR. The repertoire holds over 10,000 clones, around 88% seen once, with 7.7% in the top ten. The source of this sequence is a female donor in good health, enrolled as a control in a pregnancy study. Sequencing was performed on CD8+ T cells from peripheral blood mononuclear cells, taken in the second trimester of pregnancy.

The CDR3 coding sequence is TGTGCCAGCAGCTTAGGGCAGGGAAGCTCCTACGAGCAGTACTTC. Its protein is CASSLGQGSSYEQYF. The V call is TRBV7-8, the J call TRBJ2-7, with D perhaps TRBD1 (5 bases). The CDR3 contains 15 residues. V gave up 1 base and J gave up 0 bases, with 10 bases separating them. Germline V CDR1 and CDR2: SGHVS, FQNEAQ.